Listed below are T cell receptor beta chains from one sample, sequenced in a study of T cell responses to AZD1222 COVID-19 vaccine. The repertoire was sequenced with immunoSEQ multiplex PCR; TCRdb's copy has only in-frame clones and lacks some. The top ten hold approximately 6.8% of the sample, which has around 150,000 clones, approximately 92% seen once. The specimen was peripheral blood, collected 28 days after the second AZD1222 dose. Every receptor here comes from an adult who received the AZD1222 COVID-19 vaccine. Each CDR3 is given with its conserved first and last residue. Fields, in order: CDR3 length, clone size, J gene, D gene, V gene, CDR3 protein, CDR3 DNA. The D gene is left open where the match is weak. The size entry is marked missing in some rows and otherwise reads once, few, many or a size class.

>17|-|TRBJ1-1|-|TRBV18
CASSPQNERLMNTEAFF
TGTGCCAGCTCACCTCAAAACGAGCGGCTCATGAACACTGAAGCTTTCTTT
>17|-|TRBJ2-3|TRBD2|TRBV5-5
CASSLAGGAISTDTQYF
TGTGCCAGCAGCTTGGCGGGGGGGGCCATCAGCACAGATACGCAGTATTTT
>14|-|TRBJ1-5|TRBD1|TRBV19
CASSMEGAGQPQHF
TGTGCCAGTAGTATGGAGGGGGCAGGGCAGCCCCAGCATTTT
>14|-|TRBJ1-1|-|TRBV19
CASSMAGARTEAFF
TGTGCCAGTAGTATGGCAGGGGCGCGCACTGAAGCTTTCTTT
>15|-|TRBJ1-1|-|TRBV6-5
CASSYDPGQELEAFF
TGTGCCAGCAGTTACGACCCTGGGCAGGAGCTTGAAGCTTTCTTT
>16|-|TRBJ2-7|-|TRBV6-1
CASSDITGTASYEQYF
TGTGCCAGCAGTGACATCACCGGGACGGCCTCCTACGAGCAGTACTTC
>13|-|TRBJ2-1|-|TRBV7-9
CASSPPAYNEQFF
TGTGCCAGCAGCCCACCAGCCTACAATGAGCAGTTCTTC
>14|-|TRBJ1-2|-|TRBV30
CAWSDAPNRHGYTF
TGTGCCTGGAGTGATGCGCCTAACCGGCATGGCTACACCTTC
>13|-|TRBJ1-1|-|TRBV7-3
CASSGARDTEAFF
TGTGCCAGCAGCGGAGCCAGGGACACTGAAGCTTTCTTT
>15|-|TRBJ2-7|-|TRBV5-6
CASNLITGEAYEQYF
TGTGCCAGCAACTTGATCACAGGGGAGGCCTACGAGCAGTACTTC
>17|-|TRBJ2-3|-|TRBV14
CASSPMIPGRRTDTQYF
TGTGCCAGCAGCCCCATGATTCCGGGGAGACGTACAGATACGCAGTATTTT
>14|-|TRBJ1-1|TRBD1|TRBV24-1
CATSDGPGGTEAFF
TGTGCCACCAGTGATGGTCCAGGGGGGACTGAAGCTTTCTTT
>11|-|TRBJ1-5|-|TRBV19
CASSIDQPQHF
TGTGCCAGTAGTATAGATCAGCCCCAGCATTTT
>14|-|TRBJ1-4|TRBD1|TRBV30
CAWQPGQRGEKLFF
TGTGCCTGGCAACCGGGACAGAGAGGGGAAAAACTGTTTTTT
>13|-|TRBJ1-2|TRBD1|TRBV27
CASAEGAGYGYTF
TGTGCCAGCGCTGAGGGGGCTGGCTATGGCTACACCTTC
>16|once|TRBJ1-6|-|TRBV1
CTSSWGRKRLNSPLHF
TGCACCAGCAGCTGGGGTCGTAAGAGACTTAATTCACCCCTCCACTTT
>13|-|TRBJ1-5|-|TRBV29-1
CSVAWDINQPQHF
TGCAGCGTTGCTTGGGATATCAATCAGCCCCAGCATTTT
>16|-|TRBJ2-1|TRBD2|TRBV11-2
CASSSGGTRGYNEQFF
TGTGCCAGCAGCTCGGGGGGGACTAGAGGATACAATGAGCAGTTCTTC
>17|-|TRBJ1-3|-|TRBV18
CASSPDPTGLSGNTIYF
TGTGCCAGCTCACCCGACCCTACAGGGCTCTCTGGAAACACCATATATTTT
>15|-|TRBJ1-6|-|TRBV5-1
CASRFSSSYNSPLHF
TGCGCCAGCAGGTTTTCGAGCTCCTATAATTCACCCCTCCACTTT
>11|-|TRBJ1-1|TRBD1|TRBV10-3
CAIGGQYQAFF
TGTGCCATCGGGGGACAGTATCAAGCTTTCTTT
>13|-|TRBJ2-1|-|TRBV2
CASRRGQYNEQFF
TGTGCCAGCCGTCGCGGACAGTACAATGAGCAGTTCTTC
>14|-|TRBJ1-4|-|TRBV25-1
CASSDSATNEKLFF
TGTGCCAGCAGCGACAGTGCAACTAATGAAAAACTGTTTTTT
>15|-|TRBJ2-1|TRBD2|TRBV27
CASSPTSGGLNEQFF
TGTGCCAGCAGTCCGACTAGCGGGGGGCTGAATGAGCAGTTCTTC
>14|-|TRBJ1-2|-|TRBV9
CASSVDLGGYGYTF
TGTGCCAGCAGCGTAGATTTAGGGGGCTATGGCTACACCTTC
>15|-|TRBJ2-3|TRBD1|TRBV9
CASSFRDSNTDTQYF
TGTGCCAGCAGCTTCCGGGACAGTAACACAGATACGCAGTATTTT
>15|-|TRBJ1-3|-|TRBV30
CAWSVTTGSGNTIYF
TGTGCCTGGAGTGTGACGACAGGCTCTGGAAACACCATATATTTT
>15|-|TRBJ2-7|TRBD1|TRBV2
CASSSWTGGSYEQYF
TGTGCCAGCAGTAGTTGGACAGGGGGAAGCTACGAGCAGTACTTC
>12|-|TRBJ1-2|-|TRBV4-1
CASSQSGDGYTF
TGCGCCAGCAGCCAATCTGGAGATGGCTACACCTTC
>15|-|TRBJ2-7|-|TRBV10-3
CAISESQGTGYEQYF
TGTGCCATCAGTGAGTCACAAGGCACAGGCTACGAGCAGTACTTC
>15|-|TRBJ2-3|-|TRBV6-5
CASRYQADYTDTQYF
TGTGCCAGCAGGTATCAAGCGGATTACACAGATACGCAGTATTTT
>14|-|TRBJ1-6|-|TRBV1
CTSSQPPGESPLHF
TGCACCAGCAGCCAGCCCCCCGGGGAATCACCCCTCCACTTT
>18|-|TRBJ1-1|TRBD1|TRBV18
CASSGKPLRQGGNTEAFF
TGTGCCAGCTCAGGGAAACCATTGCGACAGGGAGGCAACACTGAAGCTTTCTTT
>11|-|TRBJ2-5|TRBD2|TRBV12-3/TRBV12-4
CAAGGPETQYF
TGTGCCGCGGGGGGCCCTGAGACCCAGTACTTC
>16|-|TRBJ1-3|-|TRBV6-5
CASSYSAGSPGNTIYF
TGTGCCAGCAGTTACTCAGCAGGGAGTCCTGGAAACACCATATATTTT
>11|-|TRBJ2-1|-|TRBV7-3
CASSLGVEQFF
TGTGCCAGCAGCTTAGGGGTCGAGCAGTTCTTC
>15|-|TRBJ2-7|TRBD1|TRBV6-5
CASSLRGRMEEEQYF
TGTGCCAGCAGTCTCAGGGGGCGCATGGAGGAAGAGCAGTACTTC
>17|few|TRBJ1-5|-|TRBV7-8
CASSPDNSFFSNQPQHF
TGTGCCAGCAGCCCAGACAATTCCTTCTTTAGCAATCAGCCCCAGCATTTT
>12|-|TRBJ2-1|-|TRBV2
CASTSLFSEQFF
TGTGCCAGCACAAGCTTGTTCTCTGAGCAGTTCTTC
>14|-|TRBJ1-4|-|TRBV30
CAWSTTGWGEKLFF
TGTGCCTGGAGCACAACAGGGTGGGGTGAAAAACTGTTTTTT
>11|-|TRBJ1-3|-|TRBV12-3/TRBV12-4
CASSPQNTIYF
TGTGCCAGCAGTCCACAGAACACCATATATTTT
>13|-|TRBJ1-6|-|TRBV4-1
CASSISYNSPLHF
TGCGCCAGCAGCATCTCCTATAATTCACCCCTCCACTTT